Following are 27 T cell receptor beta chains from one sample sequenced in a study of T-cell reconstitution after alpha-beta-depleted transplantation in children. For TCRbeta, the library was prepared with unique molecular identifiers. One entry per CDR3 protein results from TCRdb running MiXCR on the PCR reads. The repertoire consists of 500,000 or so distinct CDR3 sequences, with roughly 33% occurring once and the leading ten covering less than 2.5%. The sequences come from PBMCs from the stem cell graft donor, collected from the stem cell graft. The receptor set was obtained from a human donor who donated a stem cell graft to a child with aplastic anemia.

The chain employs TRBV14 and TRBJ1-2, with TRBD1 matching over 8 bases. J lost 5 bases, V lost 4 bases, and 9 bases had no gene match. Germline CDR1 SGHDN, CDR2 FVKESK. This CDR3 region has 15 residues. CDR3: CASSLQGAPLYGYTF. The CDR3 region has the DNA TGTGCCAGCAGCCTTCAGGGGGCCCCTTTATATGGCTACACCTTC.

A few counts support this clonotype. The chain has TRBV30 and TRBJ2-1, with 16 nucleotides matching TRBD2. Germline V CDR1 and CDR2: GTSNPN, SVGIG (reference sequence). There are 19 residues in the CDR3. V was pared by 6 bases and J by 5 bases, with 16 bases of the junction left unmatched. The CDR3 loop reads CACRQGLGLAGGPNNEQFF. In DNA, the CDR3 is TGTGCCTGTAGGCAGGGACTGGGACTAGCGGGAGGGCCAAACAATGAGCAGTTCTTC.

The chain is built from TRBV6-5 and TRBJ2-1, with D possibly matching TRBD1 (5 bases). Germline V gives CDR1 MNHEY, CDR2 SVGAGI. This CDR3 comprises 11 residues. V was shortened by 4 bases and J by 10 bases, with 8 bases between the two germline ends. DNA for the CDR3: TGTGCCAGCAGTTTACCAGGGGAGCAGTTCTTC. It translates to CASSLPGEQFF.

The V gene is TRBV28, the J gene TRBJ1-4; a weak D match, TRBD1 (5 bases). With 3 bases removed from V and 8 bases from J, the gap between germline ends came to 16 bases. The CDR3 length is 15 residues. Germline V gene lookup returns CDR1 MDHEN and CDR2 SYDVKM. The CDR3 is CASSFGNLGAEKLFF. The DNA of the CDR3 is TGTGCCAGCAGTTTCGGGAACCTCGGGGCCGAAAAACTGTTTTTT.

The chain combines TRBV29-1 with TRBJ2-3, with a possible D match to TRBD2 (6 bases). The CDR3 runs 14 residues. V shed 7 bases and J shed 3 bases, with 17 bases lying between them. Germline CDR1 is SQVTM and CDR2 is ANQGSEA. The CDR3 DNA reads TGCAGCGCCGCGCCTAGCGTTAGGACAGATACGCAGTATTTT. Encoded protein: CSAAPSVRTDTQYF.

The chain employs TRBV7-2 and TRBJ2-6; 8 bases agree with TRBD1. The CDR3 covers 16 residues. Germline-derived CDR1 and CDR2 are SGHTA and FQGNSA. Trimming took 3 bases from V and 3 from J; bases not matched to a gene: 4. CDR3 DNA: TGTGCCAGCAGCTTGGGGACAGGTAGTGGGGCCAACGTCCTGACTTTC. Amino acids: CASSLGTGSGANVLTF.

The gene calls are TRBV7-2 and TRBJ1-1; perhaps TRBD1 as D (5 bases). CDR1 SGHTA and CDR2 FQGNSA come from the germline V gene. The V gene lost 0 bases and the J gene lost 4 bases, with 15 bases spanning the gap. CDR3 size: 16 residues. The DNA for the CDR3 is TGTGCCAGCAGCTTAGCGGGGACCCAAGGGTCCACTGAAGCTTTCTTT. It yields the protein CASSLAGTQGSTEAFF.

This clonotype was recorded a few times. The CDR3 DNA sequence: TGTGCCAGCAGCCATGGGGCGGGGGAGTACAATGAGCAGTTCTTC. This sequence encodes CASSHGAGEYNEQFF. V gene TRBV6-1 combines with J gene TRBJ2-1, with TRBD2 matching over 7 bases. CDR1 is MNHNS, CDR2 SASEGT, per germline. The CDR3 has 15 residues. Trimming at V came to 6 bases and at J to 4 bases, leaving 9 bases not matched to a gene.

Here the CDR3 DNA reads TGTGCCACCAGCAGAGATCGGGATAGCGGGATAAATGAGCAGTTCTTC. It encodes CATSRDRDSGINEQFF. The chain combines TRBV15 with TRBJ2-1; the match to TRBD2 covers 8 bases. Germline values: CDR1 LNHNV, CDR2 YYDKDF (reference sequence). V gave up 0 bases and J gave up 7 bases; unmatched junction bases: 8. CDR3 size: 16 residues.

CDR3 coding DNA: TGCAGTGCTAGAACCAGGCGGAACACCGGGGAGCTGTTTTTT. As protein: CSARTRRNTGELFF. This chain uses TRBV20-1 with TRBJ2-2; D gene uncertain. The V end lost 2 bases, the J end lost 1 base, and 8 bases lay between the germline ends. CDR1 DFQATT and CDR2 SNEGSKA come from the germline V gene (reference sequence). CDR3 length: 14 amino acids.

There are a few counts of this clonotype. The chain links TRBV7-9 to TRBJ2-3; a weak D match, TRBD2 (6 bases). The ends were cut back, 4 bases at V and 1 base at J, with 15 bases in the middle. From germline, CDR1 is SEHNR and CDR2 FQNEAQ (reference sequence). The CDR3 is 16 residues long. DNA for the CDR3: TGTGCCAGCAGCTCCCCCCTCGGGGGAGGCACAGATACGCAGTATTTT. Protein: CASSSPLGGGTDTQYF.

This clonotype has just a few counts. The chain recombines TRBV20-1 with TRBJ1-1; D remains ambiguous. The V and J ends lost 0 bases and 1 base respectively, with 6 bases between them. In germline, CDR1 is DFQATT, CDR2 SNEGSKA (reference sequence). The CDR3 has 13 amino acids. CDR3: CSARDVENTEAFF. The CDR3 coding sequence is TGCAGTGCTAGAGATGTAGAGAACACTGAAGCTTTCTTT.

The CDR3 sequence: CSARDLRAGANTGELFF. CDR3 nucleotides: TGCAGTGCTAGAGATCTGCGGGCGGGTGCGAACACCGGGGAGCTGTTTTTT. The chain joins TRBV20-1 to TRBJ2-2; tentatively, D is TRBD2 (5 bases). Deletions cut 0 bases from V and 0 bases from J, with 14 bases between. Germline CDR1 reads DFQATT; CDR2 reads SNEGSKA (reference sequence). This CDR3 comprises 17 residues.

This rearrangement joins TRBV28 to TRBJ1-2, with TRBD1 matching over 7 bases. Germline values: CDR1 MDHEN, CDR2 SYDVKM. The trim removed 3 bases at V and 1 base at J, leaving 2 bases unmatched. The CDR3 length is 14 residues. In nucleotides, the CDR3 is TGTGCCAGCAGTTTCAGGGGGATTAACTATGGCTACACCTTC. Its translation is CASSFRGINYGYTF.

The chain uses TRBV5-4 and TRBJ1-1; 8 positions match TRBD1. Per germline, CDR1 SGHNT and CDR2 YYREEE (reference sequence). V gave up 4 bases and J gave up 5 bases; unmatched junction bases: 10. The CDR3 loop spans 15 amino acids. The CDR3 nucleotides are TGTGCCAGCAGCAACCCGGACAGGGCGGCGACTGAAGCTTTCTTT. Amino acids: CASSNPDRAATEAFF.

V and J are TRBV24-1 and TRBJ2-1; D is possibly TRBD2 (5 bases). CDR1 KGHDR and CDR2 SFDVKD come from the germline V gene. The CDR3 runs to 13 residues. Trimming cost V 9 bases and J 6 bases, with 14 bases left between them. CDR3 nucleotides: TGTGCCACCGGAGAGGGATCTTCCAATGAGCAGTTCTTC. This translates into CATGEGSSNEQFF.

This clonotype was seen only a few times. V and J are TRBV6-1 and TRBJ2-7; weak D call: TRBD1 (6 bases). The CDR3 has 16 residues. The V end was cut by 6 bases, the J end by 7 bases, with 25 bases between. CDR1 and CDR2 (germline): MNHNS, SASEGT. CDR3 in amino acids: CASRSPQGSGANEQYF. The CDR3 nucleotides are TGTGCCAGCAGGAGTCCACAGGGCAGTGGGGCTAATGAGCAGTACTTC.

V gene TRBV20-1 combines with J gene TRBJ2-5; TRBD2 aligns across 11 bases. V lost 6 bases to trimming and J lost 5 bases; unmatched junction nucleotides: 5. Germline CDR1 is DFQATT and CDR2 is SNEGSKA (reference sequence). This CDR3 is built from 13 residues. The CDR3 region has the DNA TGCAGTGCCGGGACTAGCGGAGGGGAGACCCAGTACTTC. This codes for CSAGTSGGETQYF.

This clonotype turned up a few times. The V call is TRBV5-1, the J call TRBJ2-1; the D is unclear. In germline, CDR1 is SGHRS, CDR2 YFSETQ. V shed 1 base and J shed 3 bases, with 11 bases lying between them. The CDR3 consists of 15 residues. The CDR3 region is CASSLWRDLYNEQFF. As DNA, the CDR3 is TGCGCCAGCAGCTTGTGGAGAGACCTCTACAATGAGCAGTTCTTC.

CDR3 in amino acids: CSVGHTSGQPQHF. CDR3 nucleotides: TGCAGCGTTGGGCACACCTCGGGTCAGCCCCAGCATTTT. This chain links TRBV29-1 with TRBJ1-5; D remains ambiguous. Germline lookup yields CDR1 SQVTM and CDR2 ANQGSEA. Deletions cut 4 bases from V and 6 bases from J, with 13 bases between. This CDR3 comprises 13 residues.

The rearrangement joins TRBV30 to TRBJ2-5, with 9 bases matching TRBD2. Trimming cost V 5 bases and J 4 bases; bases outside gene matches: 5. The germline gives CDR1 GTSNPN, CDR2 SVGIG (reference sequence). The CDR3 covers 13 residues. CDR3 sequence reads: CAWGSREGETQYF. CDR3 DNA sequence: TGTGCCTGGGGCTCGCGGGAGGGAGAGACCCAGTACTTC.

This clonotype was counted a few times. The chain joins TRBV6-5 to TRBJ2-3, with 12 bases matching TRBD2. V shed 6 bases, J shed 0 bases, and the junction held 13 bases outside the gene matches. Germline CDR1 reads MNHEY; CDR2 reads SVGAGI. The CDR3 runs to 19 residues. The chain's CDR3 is CASSLTIWTSGASTDTQYF. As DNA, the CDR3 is TGTGCCAGCAGCTTAACGATCTGGACTAGCGGGGCTAGCACAGATACGCAGTATTTT.

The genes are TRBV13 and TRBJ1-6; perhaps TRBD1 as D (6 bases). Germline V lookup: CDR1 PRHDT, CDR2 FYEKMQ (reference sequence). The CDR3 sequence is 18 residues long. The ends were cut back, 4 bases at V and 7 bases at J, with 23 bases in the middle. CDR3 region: CASSSKTGGVKKNSPLHF. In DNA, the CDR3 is TGTGCCAGCAGCTCAAAGACCGGGGGCGTCAAAAAAAATTCACCCCTCCACTTT.

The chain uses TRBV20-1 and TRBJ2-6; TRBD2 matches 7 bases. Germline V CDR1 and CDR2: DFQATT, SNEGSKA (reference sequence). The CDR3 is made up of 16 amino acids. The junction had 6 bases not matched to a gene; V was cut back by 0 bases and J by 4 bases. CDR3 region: CSARDPLAVGANVLTF. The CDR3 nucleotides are TGCAGTGCTAGAGATCCCCTAGCGGTGGGGGCCAACGTCCTGACTTTC.

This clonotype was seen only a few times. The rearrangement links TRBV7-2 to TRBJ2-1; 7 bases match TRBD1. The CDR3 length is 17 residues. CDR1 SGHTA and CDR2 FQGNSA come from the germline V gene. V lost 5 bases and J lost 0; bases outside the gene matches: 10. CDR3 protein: CASSPDRVSTSYNEQFF. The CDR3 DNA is TGTGCCAGCAGCCCAGACAGGGTCTCGACCTCCTACAATGAGCAGTTCTTC.

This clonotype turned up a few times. CDR3 nucleotides: TGCAGTGCTAGATCTTTCGAGAAATACAATGAGCAGTTCTTC. It codes for CSARSFEKYNEQFF. The chain carries TRBV20-1 and TRBJ2-1; unclear D gene. The germline V and J ends were trimmed by 2 bases and 4 bases, with 12 bases remaining between them. The CDR3 consists of 14 residues. Germline V gives CDR1 DFQATT, CDR2 SNEGSKA (reference sequence).

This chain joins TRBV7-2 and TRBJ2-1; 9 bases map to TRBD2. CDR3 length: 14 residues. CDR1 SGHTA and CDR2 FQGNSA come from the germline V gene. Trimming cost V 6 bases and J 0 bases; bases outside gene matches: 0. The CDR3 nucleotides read TGTGCCAGCAGGGGACTAGCCTCCTACAATGAGCAGTTCTTC. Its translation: CASRGLASYNEQFF.